The rows below give T cell receptor beta chains drawn from one sample of a study of blood T cell repertoires in COVID-19. Libraries were prepared by immunoSEQ multiplex PCR; TCRdb keeps only in-frame clonotypes and omits some of them. The profile shows 200,000 to 300,000 clones, more than 65% of them singletons. Sequenced material: peripheral blood. The source of these receptors is a man aged 35-49 years who had recovered from COVID-19. Both conserved end residues are part of each CDR3. The D gene is left open where the match is weak. Clone sizes are given selectively: once, few, many, or a class where the clone is expanded.

J gene: TRBJ1-6
V gene: TRBV30
D gene: TRBD1
clone size: .
CDR3 protein: CAWSVPVTGYNSPLHF
CDR3 DNA: TGTGCCTGGAGTGTACCTGTGACAGGGTATAATTCACCCCTCCACTTT

J gene: TRBJ2-5
V gene: TRBV28
D gene: .
clone size: .
CDR3 protein: CASSLRGRETQYF
CDR3 DNA: TGTGCCAGCAGTTTAAGAGGGAGGGAGACCCAGTACTTC

J gene: TRBJ1-6
V gene: TRBV9
D gene: .
clone size: .
CDR3 protein: CASSVDGTLNSPLHF
CDR3 DNA: TGTGCCAGCAGCGTAGACGGGACTCTAAATTCACCCCTCCACTTT

J gene: TRBJ2-2
V gene: TRBV19
D gene: TRBD2
clone size: .
CDR3 protein: CASSEILAGANTGELFF
CDR3 DNA: TGTGCCAGTAGTGAGATCTTAGCGGGCGCGAACACCGGGGAGCTGTTTTTT

J gene: TRBJ1-2
V gene: TRBV6-5
D gene: .
clone size: .
CDR3 protein: CASRRSYYGYTF
CDR3 DNA: TGTGCCAGCAGAAGGAGCTACTATGGCTACACCTTC

J gene: TRBJ2-1
V gene: TRBV18
D gene: TRBD2
clone size: once
CDR3 protein: CASSPAMAGGNYNEQFF
CDR3 DNA: TGTGCCAGCTCACCGGCCATGGCGGGAGGTAACTACAATGAGCAGTTCTTC

J gene: TRBJ2-7
V gene: TRBV7-9
D gene: TRBD2
clone size: once
CDR3 protein: CASSWGPGLAYEQYF
CDR3 DNA: TGTGCCAGCAGCTGGGGACCGGGACTAGCCTACGAGCAGTACTTC

J gene: TRBJ1-1
V gene: TRBV18
D gene: .
clone size: .
CDR3 protein: CASSPPNRPGFTEAFF
CDR3 DNA: TGTGCCAGCTCACCACCCAATCGCCCAGGGTTCACTGAAGCTTTCTTT

J gene: TRBJ2-3
V gene: TRBV6-6
D gene: TRBD2
clone size: .
CDR3 protein: CASSWTSGGVSDTQYF
CDR3 DNA: TGTGCCAGCAGTTGGACTAGCGGGGGGGTATCAGATACGCAGTATTTT

J gene: TRBJ2-1
V gene: TRBV29-1
D gene: .
clone size: .
CDR3 protein: CSVKTGHEQFF
CDR3 DNA: TGCAGCGTTAAAACAGGGCATGAGCAGTTCTTC

J gene: TRBJ2-2
V gene: TRBV7-2
D gene: .
clone size: few
CDR3 protein: CASSADRSPTGELFF
CDR3 DNA: TGTGCCAGCAGCGCCGACAGGTCCCCGACCGGGGAGCTGTTTTTT

J gene: TRBJ1-1
V gene: TRBV7-6
D gene: TRBD1
clone size: .
CDR3 protein: CASSLALDRATEAFF
CDR3 DNA: TGTGCCAGCAGCTTAGCCCTGGACAGGGCCACTGAAGCTTTCTTT

J gene: TRBJ2-2
V gene: TRBV19
D gene: TRBD1
clone size: once
CDR3 protein: CASSIAAGGAGTGELFF
CDR3 DNA: TGTGCCAGTAGTATAGCGGCAGGGGGCGCGGGCACCGGGGAGCTGTTTTTT

J gene: TRBJ2-7
V gene: TRBV29-1
D gene: TRBD2
clone size: once
CDR3 protein: CSVEGGGYEQYF
CDR3 DNA: TGCAGCGTTGAAGGGGGGGGATACGAGCAGTACTTC

J gene: TRBJ2-3
V gene: TRBV12-5
D gene: .
clone size: .
CDR3 protein: CASGLERFTDTQYF
CDR3 DNA: TGTGCTAGTGGTTTGGAGCGGTTCACAGATACGCAGTATTTT

J gene: TRBJ1-2
V gene: TRBV5-6
D gene: .
clone size: .
CDR3 protein: CASSLVQDTYGYTF
CDR3 DNA: TGTGCCAGCAGCTTGGTTCAGGATACCTATGGCTACACCTTC

J gene: TRBJ1-1
V gene: TRBV19
D gene: .
clone size: .
CDR3 protein: CASRLRAVARNTEAFF
CDR3 DNA: TGTGCCAGTAGACTCCGAGCGGTGGCCCGGAACACTGAAGCTTTCTTT

J gene: TRBJ2-7
V gene: TRBV4-3
D gene: TRBD1
clone size: .
CDR3 protein: CASSQANGQGIYEQYF
CDR3 DNA: TGCGCCAGCAGCCAAGCTAACGGACAGGGGATCTACGAGCAGTACTTC

J gene: TRBJ2-1
V gene: TRBV14
D gene: .
clone size: .
CDR3 protein: CASSQVGQFNEQFF
CDR3 DNA: TGTGCCAGCAGCCAAGTTGGGCAGTTCAATGAGCAGTTCTTC

J gene: TRBJ1-2
V gene: TRBV6-5
D gene: TRBD1
clone size: .
CDR3 protein: CASGIRGLGYGYTF
CDR3 DNA: TGTGCCAGCGGAATAAGGGGGCTTGGCTATGGCTACACCTTC

J gene: TRBJ2-5
V gene: TRBV19
D gene: TRBD1
clone size: .
CDR3 protein: CASSTRGQVTQYF
CDR3 DNA: TGTGCCAGTAGTACCAGGGGGCAAGTGACCCAGTACTTC

J gene: TRBJ1-1
V gene: TRBV6-5
D gene: .
clone size: .
CDR3 protein: CASMKTALNTEAFF
CDR3 DNA: TGTGCCAGCATGAAGACAGCTCTGAACACTGAAGCTTTCTTT

J gene: TRBJ2-5
V gene: TRBV10-3
D gene: .
clone size: .
CDR3 protein: CAITGDQETQYF
CDR3 DNA: TGTGCCATCACGGGGGACCAAGAGACCCAGTACTTC

J gene: TRBJ1-4
V gene: TRBV6-2/TRBV6-3
D gene: .
clone size: .
CDR3 protein: CASSYLRGWNEKLFF
CDR3 DNA: TGTGCCAGCAGTTACTTGAGGGGGTGGAACGAAAAACTGTTTTTT

J gene: TRBJ2-1
V gene: TRBV18
D gene: TRBD2
clone size: .
CDR3 protein: CASSPRSAGGRYNEQFF
CDR3 DNA: TGTGCCAGCTCACCACGGTCTGCGGGAGGGCGATACAATGAGCAGTTCTTC

J gene: TRBJ2-3
V gene: TRBV4-3
D gene: TRBD2
clone size: once
CDR3 protein: CASSQLGTSGRDTQYF
CDR3 DNA: TGCGCCAGCAGCCAACTCGGGACTAGCGGGAGGGATACGCAGTATTTT

J gene: TRBJ1-5
V gene: TRBV6-2/TRBV6-3
D gene: .
clone size: once
CDR3 protein: CASSLGQSWHF
CDR3 DNA: TGTGCCAGCAGTTTAGGACAGTCATGGCATTTT

J gene: TRBJ2-5
V gene: TRBV6-6
D gene: .
clone size: .
CDR3 protein: CASSYWRFGQETQYF
CDR3 DNA: TGTGCCAGCAGTTATTGGAGGTTTGGACAAGAGACCCAGTACTTC

J gene: TRBJ2-3
V gene: TRBV6-2/TRBV6-3
D gene: TRBD2
clone size: .
CDR3 protein: CASSRLAGSTDTQYF
CDR3 DNA: TGTGCCAGCAGCCGACTAGCGGGATCCACAGATACGCAGTATTTT

J gene: TRBJ2-7
V gene: TRBV5-6
D gene: TRBD1
clone size: .
CDR3 protein: CASSSGTGLYEQYF
CDR3 DNA: TGTGCCAGCAGCTCCGGGACAGGGTTGTACGAGCAGTACTTC

J gene: TRBJ1-2
V gene: TRBV5-1
D gene: TRBD1
clone size: .
CDR3 protein: CASSGDRNYGYTF
CDR3 DNA: TGCGCCAGCAGCGGGGACAGGAACTATGGCTACACCTTC

J gene: TRBJ1-1
V gene: TRBV5-5
D gene: .
clone size: few
CDR3 protein: CASGLRGIGNTEAFF
CDR3 DNA: TGTGCCAGCGGTCTTAGGGGGATCGGGAACACTGAAGCTTTCTTT

J gene: TRBJ2-3
V gene: TRBV3-1/TRBV3-2
D gene: .
clone size: .
CDR3 protein: CASIFRDWSTDTQYF
CDR3 DNA: TGTGCCAGCATCTTCCGGGACTGGAGCACAGATACGCAGTATTTT